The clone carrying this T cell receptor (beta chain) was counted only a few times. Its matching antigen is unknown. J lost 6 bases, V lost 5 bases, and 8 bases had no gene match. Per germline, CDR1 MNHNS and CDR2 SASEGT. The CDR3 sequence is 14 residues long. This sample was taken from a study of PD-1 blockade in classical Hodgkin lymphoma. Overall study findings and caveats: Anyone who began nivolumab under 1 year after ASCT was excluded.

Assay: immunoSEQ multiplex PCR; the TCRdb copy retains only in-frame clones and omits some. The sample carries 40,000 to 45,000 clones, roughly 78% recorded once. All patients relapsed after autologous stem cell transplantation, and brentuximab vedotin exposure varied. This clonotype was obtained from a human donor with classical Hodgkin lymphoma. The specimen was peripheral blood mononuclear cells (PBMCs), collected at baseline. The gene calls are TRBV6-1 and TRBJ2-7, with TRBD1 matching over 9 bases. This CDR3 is CASSPPDRGGEQYF. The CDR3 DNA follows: TGTGCCAGCAGTCCCCCGGACAGGGGAGGCGAGCAGTACTTC.